These 20 T cell receptor beta chains share one sample of origin, sequenced in a study of OX40 agonist ivuxolimab in advanced cancers. Assay used: immunoSEQ multiplex PCR; TCRdb lists only in-frame clones, some missing. The table shows about 25,000 clones, with around 79% occurring only once. This specimen was CD4+ or CD8+ T cells sorted from blood, taken in a trial of the OX40 agonist ivuxolimab. The source of these receptors is an adult with an advanced solid tumor such as melanoma, head and neck, liver or kidney cancer.

This clone was seen a handful of times. The chain combines TRBV30 with TRBJ1-3, with D unclear. The ends were cut back, 0 bases at V and 0 bases at J, with 9 bases in the middle. Germline CDR1 GTSNPN, CDR2 SVGIG (reference sequence). This CDR3 has 15 amino acids. CDR3 protein: CAWSVDGSSGNTIYF. CDR3 coding DNA: TGTGCCTGGAGTGTAGACGGCAGCTCTGGAAACACCATATATTTT.

This chain uses TRBV28 with TRBJ2-3; 8 bases fit TRBD1. Germline values: CDR1 MDHEN, CDR2 SYDVKM. The CDR3 consists of 16 residues. With 1 base clipped from V and 3 bases from J, the junction kept 6 bases outside the gene matches. As DNA, the CDR3 is TGTGCCAGCAGTTTATTACCGGGACAGGCAACAGATACGCAGTATTTT. It translates to CASSLLPGQATDTQYF.

J is TRBJ1-6 and V is TRBV11-2, with D unresolved. V shed 5 bases and J shed 7 bases, with 18 bases lying between them. CDR3 length: 16 amino acids. Germline CDR1 and CDR2: SGHAT and FQNNGV. Written as DNA, the CDR3 is TGTGCCAGCAGCCCGCGGACCCGTGACTGGAATTCACCCCTCCACTTT. Protein product: CASSPRTRDWNSPLHF.

The V gene is TRBV7-9, the J gene TRBJ2-3; D unclear. Trimming left V 5 bases short and J 2 bases short, with 17 bases between. The germline CDR1 and CDR2 sequences are SEHNR and FQNEAQ (reference sequence). This CDR3 is built from 16 residues. Here the CDR3 DNA reads TGTGCCAGCAGCACGAGCACAGTTATCAACACAGATACGCAGTATTTT. Translated, it gives CASSTSTVINTDTQYF.

V and J are TRBV2 and TRBJ1-6, with 8 bases fitting TRBD1. The CDR3 runs 14 residues. V gave up 6 bases and J gave up 7 bases; unmatched junction bases: 5. The V gene's germline CDR1 is SNHLY and CDR2 FYNNEI. The CDR3 loop is CASRAGQGNSPLHF. Written as DNA, the CDR3 is TGTGCCAGCAGAGCTGGACAGGGAAATTCACCCCTCCACTTT.

This chain connects TRBV27 to TRBJ2-2, with 8 bases fitting TRBD1. The CDR3 is made up of 14 amino acids. Germline V lookup: CDR1 MNHEY, CDR2 SMNVEV (reference sequence). With 5 bases clipped from V and 6 bases from J, the junction kept 5 bases outside the gene matches. The CDR3 coding sequence is TGTGCCAGCAGTCCGACAGGGGTCCCCGGGGAGCTGTTTTTT. Protein product: CASSPTGVPGELFF.

The rearrangement links TRBV7-8 to TRBJ2-4; TRBD1 matches 7 bases. Germline loops: CDR1 SGHVS, CDR2 FQNEAQ. Losses at the gene ends were 1 base for V and 0 bases for J; bases not matched to a gene: 3. CDR3 size: 16 residues. CDR3 amino acids: CASSLGAGGAKNIQYF. Here the CDR3 DNA reads TGTGCCAGCAGCTTAGGGGCAGGGGGAGCCAAAAACATTCAGTACTTC.

In its sample, this clone was seen a few times. This chain links TRBV5-6 with TRBJ1-4; D is undetermined. CDR3 length: 13 residues. V lost 2 bases, J lost 5 bases, and 7 bases lay in between. Germline CDR1 reads SGHDT; CDR2 reads YYEEEE. CDR3 region: CASSFGLNEKLFF. The CDR3, as DNA: TGTGCCAGCAGCTTTGGACTAAATGAAAAACTGTTTTTT.

V and J are TRBV5-6 and TRBJ1-5; no firm D call. The CDR3 has 12 residues. CDR1 and CDR2 from the germline V gene are SGHDT and YYEEEE. The V end was cut by 0 bases, the J end by 9 bases, with 7 bases between. The CDR3 region has the DNA TGTGCCAGCAGCTTGGGGGGATTGCCCCAGCATTTT. It is translated as CASSLGGLPQHF.

This clone has only one observation. The chain joins TRBV5-6 to TRBJ2-5; D is undetermined. Trimming took off 3 bases at V and 5 bases at J, with 23 bases between the two ends. CDR1 is SGHDT, CDR2 YYEEEE, per germline. This CDR3 has 17 amino acids. The DNA of the CDR3 is TGTGCCAGCAGCTCCGAGGCCGAGACCGACCAGATCGAGACCCAGTACTTC. Translating it yields CASSSEAETDQIETQYF. The variable domain in full, with the rest retrieved from reference TRBV5-6 and TRBJ2-5, is DAGVTQSPTHLIKTRGQQVTLRCSPKSGHDTVSWYQQALGQGPQFIFQYYEEEERQRGNFPDRFSGHQFPNYSSELNVNALLLGDSALYLCASSSEAETDQIETQYFGPGTRLLVL.

V gene TRBV9 combines with J gene TRBJ2-1, with 9 bases lining up with TRBD2. Trimming took 0 bases from V and 4 from J; bases not matched to a gene: 2. This CDR3 has 15 amino acids. Germline CDR1 reads SGDLS; CDR2 reads YYNGEE. The CDR3 protein is CASSVEGLAYNEQFF. CDR3 DNA sequence: TGTGCCAGCAGCGTAGAGGGACTAGCATACAATGAGCAGTTCTTC.

The chain joins TRBV9 to TRBJ2-3, with 8 positions matching TRBD1. CDR1 and CDR2 (germline): SGDLS, YYNGEE. The length of the CDR3 is 17 residues. V shed 4 bases and J 0 bases; nucleotides not matched to a gene: 10. DNA of the CDR3: TGTGCCAGCAGCATACTAGTAGGGACAGGCAGCACAGATACGCAGTATTTT. Translating it yields CASSILVGTGSTDTQYF.

There are a few counts of this clone. The chain uses TRBV28 and TRBJ2-7, with D possibly being TRBD1 (6 bases). The length of the CDR3 is 15 residues. V lost 2 bases to trimming and J lost 1 base, with 12 bases between them. Germline V gene data show CDR1 as MDHEN and CDR2 as SYDVKM. CDR3 sequence: CASSLPRTESYEQYF. The CDR3, as DNA: TGTGCCAGCAGTTTACCCCGGACAGAGTCCTACGAGCAGTACTTC.

The chain employs TRBV11-2 and TRBJ1-4; D is possibly TRBD1 (5 bases). Germline assignment: CDR1 SGHAT and CDR2 FQNNGV. The CDR3 covers 17 residues. Trimming pared 1 base from V and 5 bases from J, leaving 17 bases between. This CDR3 is CASSLVPTGRGNEKLFF. CDR3 nucleotide sequence: TGTGCCAGCAGCTTAGTGCCTACAGGAAGAGGGAATGAAAAACTGTTTTTT.

The rearrangement uses TRBV4-1 and TRBJ2-3; 8 bases map to TRBD2. From germline, CDR1 is MGHRA and CDR2 YSYEKL. The CDR3 contains 16 residues. Unmatched junction bases numbered 9, after V lost 5 bases and J lost 2 bases. The CDR3 nucleotides read TGCGCCAGCAGCTTTCTCGGGGGGGGAAACACAGATACGCAGTATTTT. This gives the protein CASSFLGGGNTDTQYF.

This clone was counted a few times. This rearrangement joins TRBV6-5 to TRBJ2-7; a possible D gene is TRBD1 (6 bases). Germline V gene lookup returns CDR1 MNHEY and CDR2 SVGAGI. The CDR3 totals 13 residues. Trimming left V 6 bases short and J 2 bases short, with 11 bases between. In DNA form, the CDR3 reads TGTGCCAGCAGCGAGGACAGCACCTACGAGCAGTACTTC. Translating gives CASSEDSTYEQYF.

This sequence joins TRBV27 and TRBJ2-1, with 13 nucleotides matching TRBD2. Losses at the gene ends were 5 bases for V and 7 bases for J; bases not matched to a gene: 2. This CDR3 is 14 amino acids long. CDR1 MNHEY and CDR2 SMNVEV come from the germline V gene (reference sequence). The CDR3 reads CASSPGLAGNEQFF. For the CDR3, the DNA is TGTGCCAGCAGTCCGGGACTAGCGGGAAATGAGCAGTTCTTC.

The chain recombines TRBV29-1 with TRBJ1-6; 9 nucleotides agree with TRBD1. The length of the CDR3 is 14 residues. Trimming removed 6 bases from V and 9 bases from J; junction bases left unmatched: 9. Germline CDR1 and CDR2: SQVTM and ANQGSEA. CDR3 sequence reads: CSVQQGASSSPLHF. The CDR3 DNA sequence: TGCAGCGTACAACAGGGGGCATCGAGTTCACCCCTCCACTTT.

CDR3 nucleotides: TGTGCCAGCAGCTTCCCGACTAGCGGGAGTTCCTACAATGAGCAGTTCTTC. Its translation is CASSFPTSGSSYNEQFF. This rearrangement joins TRBV7-9 to TRBJ2-1; 12 positions agree with TRBD2. V trimming: 3 bases; J trimming: 1 base; junction bases outside the gene matches: 4. Germline values: CDR1 SEHNR, CDR2 FQNEAQ (reference sequence). The CDR3 totals 17 residues.

This clone was detected only once. V and J are TRBV9 and TRBJ1-2, with TRBD1 identical over 7 bases. Germline V gene sequence: CDR1 SGDLS, CDR2 YYNGEE. Unmatched junction bases numbered 17, after V lost 3 bases and J lost 3 bases. CDR3 length: 18 residues. The CDR3 sequence is CASSAEDPDRLYYYGYTF. The CDR3 region has the DNA TGTGCCAGCAGCGCCGAAGACCCGGACAGGCTGTATTACTATGGCTACACCTTC.